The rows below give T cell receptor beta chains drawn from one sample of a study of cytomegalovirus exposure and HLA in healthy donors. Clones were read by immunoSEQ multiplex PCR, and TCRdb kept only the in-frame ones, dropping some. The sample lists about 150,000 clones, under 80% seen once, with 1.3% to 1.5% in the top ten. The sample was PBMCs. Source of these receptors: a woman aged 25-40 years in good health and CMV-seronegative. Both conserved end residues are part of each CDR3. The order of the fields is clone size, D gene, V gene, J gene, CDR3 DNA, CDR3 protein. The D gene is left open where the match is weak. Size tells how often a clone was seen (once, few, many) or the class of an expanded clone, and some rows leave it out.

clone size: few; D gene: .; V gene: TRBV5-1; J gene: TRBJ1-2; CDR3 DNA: TGCGCCAGCAGCTTTTACAGGGCGGCTGTCTACACCTTC; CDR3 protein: CASSFYRAAVYTF
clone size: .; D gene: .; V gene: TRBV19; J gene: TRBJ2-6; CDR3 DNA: TGTGCCAGTAGTTTAGGGAGCTCTGGGGCCAACGTCCTGACTTTC; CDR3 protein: CASSLGSSGANVLTF
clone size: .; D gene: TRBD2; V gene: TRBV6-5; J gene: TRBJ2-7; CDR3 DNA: TGTGCCAGCAGTGCGGGACTAGTAGGCGAGCAGTACTTC; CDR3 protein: CASSAGLVGEQYF
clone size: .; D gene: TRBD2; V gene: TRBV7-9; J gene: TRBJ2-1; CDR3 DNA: TGTGCCAGCAGCTTTTCAGGTCAGGGAGGGGATGAGCAGTTCTTC; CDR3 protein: CASSFSGQGGDEQFF
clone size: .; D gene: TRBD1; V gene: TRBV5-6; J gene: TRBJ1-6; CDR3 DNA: TGTGCCAGCAGCTTGGGACAGGGCGTTGGTAATTCACCCCTCCACTTT; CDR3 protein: CASSLGQGVGNSPLHF
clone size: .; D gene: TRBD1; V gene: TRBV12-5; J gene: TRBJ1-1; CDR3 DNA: TGTGCTAGTGGTTATAGACAGGGGGCTCGAATGAACACTGAAGCTTTCTTT; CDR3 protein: CASGYRQGARMNTEAFF
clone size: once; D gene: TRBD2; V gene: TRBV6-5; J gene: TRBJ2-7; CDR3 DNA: TGTGCCAGCAGATTGACTAGCGGGGGGTCCTACGAGCAGTACTTC; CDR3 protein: CASRLTSGGSYEQYF
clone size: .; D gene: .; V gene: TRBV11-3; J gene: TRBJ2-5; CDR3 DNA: TGTGCCAGCAGCTTAGGCCAGGGAGGAGAGACCCAGTACTTC; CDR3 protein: CASSLGQGGETQYF
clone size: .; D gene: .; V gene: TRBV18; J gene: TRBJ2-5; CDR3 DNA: TGTGCCAGCTCGCCGGACTCATTTAGAGAGACCCAGTACTTC; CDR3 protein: CASSPDSFRETQYF
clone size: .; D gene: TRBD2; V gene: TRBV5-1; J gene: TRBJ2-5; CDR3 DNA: TGCGCCAGCAGCTTGGTGGGGCTAGCGGGGAAGCGGGAGACCCAGTACTTC; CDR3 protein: CASSLVGLAGKRETQYF
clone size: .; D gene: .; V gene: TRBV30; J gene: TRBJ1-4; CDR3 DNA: TGTGCCTGGAGTATAAGGGGTTCGAGTGAAAAACTGTTTTTT; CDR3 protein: CAWSIRGSSEKLFF
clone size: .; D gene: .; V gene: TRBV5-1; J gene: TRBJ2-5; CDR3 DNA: TGCGCCAGCAGCTTGACAGGGCACGACGAGACCCAGTACTTC; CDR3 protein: CASSLTGHDETQYF
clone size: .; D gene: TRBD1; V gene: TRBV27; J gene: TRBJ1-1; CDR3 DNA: TGTGCCAGCAGTCCCTCGCCGGGACAGGGGAACACTGAAGCTTTCTTT; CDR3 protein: CASSPSPGQGNTEAFF
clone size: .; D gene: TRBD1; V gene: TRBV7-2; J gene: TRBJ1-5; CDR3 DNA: TGTGCCAGCAGCCTAAGACAGGGGGGTCAGCCCCAGCATTTT; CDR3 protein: CASSLRQGGQPQHF
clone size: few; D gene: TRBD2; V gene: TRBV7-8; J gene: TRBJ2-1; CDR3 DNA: TGTGCCAGCAGCTTAGGGGGTACGGGCGGGGGGGCCAATGAGCAGTTCTTC; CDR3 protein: CASSLGGTGGGANEQFF
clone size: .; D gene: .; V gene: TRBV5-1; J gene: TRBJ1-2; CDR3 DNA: TGCGCCAGCAGCACCAGCGGGGACTATGGCTACACCTTC; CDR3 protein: CASSTSGDYGYTF
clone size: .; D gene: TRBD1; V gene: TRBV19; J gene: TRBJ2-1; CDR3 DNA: TGTGCCAGTAGGGACAGGACAGGGGGGTCCTACAATGAGCAGTTCTTC; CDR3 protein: CASRDRTGGSYNEQFF
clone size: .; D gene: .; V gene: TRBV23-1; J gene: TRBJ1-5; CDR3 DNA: TGCGCCAGCAGTCACTCCAGGACAGATTGCAATCAGCCCCAGCATTTT; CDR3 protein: CASSHSRTDCNQPQHF
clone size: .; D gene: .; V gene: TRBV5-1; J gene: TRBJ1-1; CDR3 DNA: TGCGCCAGCAGCTTGTTGGGCAATGAAGCTTTCTTT; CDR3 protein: CASSLLGNEAFF
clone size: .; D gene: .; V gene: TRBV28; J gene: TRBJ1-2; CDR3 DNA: TGTGCCAGCAGTACAGGGACTAACTATGGCTACACCTTC; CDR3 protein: CASSTGTNYGYTF
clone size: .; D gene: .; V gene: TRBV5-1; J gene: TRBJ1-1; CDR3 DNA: TGCGCCAGCAGCTTGGTGGGGGGGGAAAACACTGAAGCTTTCTTT; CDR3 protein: CASSLVGGENTEAFF
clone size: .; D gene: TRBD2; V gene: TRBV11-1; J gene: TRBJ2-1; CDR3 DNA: TGTGCCAGCAGCTTAGGGGGTGGCGGGGGAGAAAATGAGCAGTTCTTC; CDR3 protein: CASSLGGGGGENEQFF
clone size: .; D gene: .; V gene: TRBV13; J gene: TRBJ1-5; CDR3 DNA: TGTGCCAGCAGCTTAGGGCAGGGCTATCAGCCCCAGCATTTT; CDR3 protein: CASSLGQGYQPQHF
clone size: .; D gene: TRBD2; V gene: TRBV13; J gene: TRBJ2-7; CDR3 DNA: TGTGCCAGCAGAAGGCTAGCGGGAGGTAACGAGCAGTACTTC; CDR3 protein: CASRRLAGGNEQYF
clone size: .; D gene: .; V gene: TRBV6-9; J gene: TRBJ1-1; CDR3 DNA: TGTGCCAGCAGTTATAGGGCAGAAGAGGGACAAAACATGAACACTGAAGCTTTCTTT; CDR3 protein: CASSYRAEEGQNMNTEAFF
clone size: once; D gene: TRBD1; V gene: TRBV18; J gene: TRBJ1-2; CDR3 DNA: TGTGCCAGCTCAGCCAACGACAGGGCCGTTAACTATGGCTACACCTTC; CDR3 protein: CASSANDRAVNYGYTF
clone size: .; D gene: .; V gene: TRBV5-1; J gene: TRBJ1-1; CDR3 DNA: TGCGCCAGCCATCAAATGTGGGGGGACACTGAAGCTTTCTTT; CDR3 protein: CASHQMWGDTEAFF
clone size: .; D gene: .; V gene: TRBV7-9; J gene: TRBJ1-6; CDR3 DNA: TGTGCCAGCAGTTCCTGGACAGCAAATTCACCCCTCCACTTT; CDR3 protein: CASSSWTANSPLHF
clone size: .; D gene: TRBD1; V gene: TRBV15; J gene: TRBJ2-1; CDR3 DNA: TGTGCCACCAGCCCCCCACAGGGGTGGAGCTTTGATGAGCAGTTCTTC; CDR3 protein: CATSPPQGWSFDEQFF
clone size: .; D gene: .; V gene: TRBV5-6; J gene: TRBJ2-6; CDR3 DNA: TGTGCCACCACCGGGACATCCGGGGCCAACGTCCTGACTTTC; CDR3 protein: CATTGTSGANVLTF
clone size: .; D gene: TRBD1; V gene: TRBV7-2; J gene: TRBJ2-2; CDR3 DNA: TGTGCCAGCAGCTTAGGTCCGGGACAGGCGAAAATAGACACCGGGGAGCTGTTTTTT; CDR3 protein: CASSLGPGQAKIDTGELFF
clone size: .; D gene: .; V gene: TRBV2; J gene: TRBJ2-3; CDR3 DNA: TGTGCCAGCAGTGTGAGGCCTAGCACAGATACGCAGTATTTT; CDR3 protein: CASSVRPSTDTQYF
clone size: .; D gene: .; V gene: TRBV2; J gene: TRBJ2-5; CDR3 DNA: TGTGCCAGCAGTGATTTAGGAGAAGAGACCCAGTACTTC; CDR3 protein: CASSDLGEETQYF
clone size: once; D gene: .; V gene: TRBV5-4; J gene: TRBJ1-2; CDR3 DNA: TGTGCCAGCAGCTTCTGGGGGGGCCAGGGTGGCTACACCTTC; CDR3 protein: CASSFWGGQGGYTF
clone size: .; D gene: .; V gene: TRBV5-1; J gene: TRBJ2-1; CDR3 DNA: TGCGCCAGCAGCTCCTCTGGGGCGAGCTCCTACAATGAGCAGTTCTTC; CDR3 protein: CASSSSGASSYNEQFF
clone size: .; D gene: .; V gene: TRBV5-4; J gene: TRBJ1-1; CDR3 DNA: TGTGCCAGCAACTTGGGAGGGTGGACCCTAGGTACTGAAGCTTTCTTT; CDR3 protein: CASNLGGWTLGTEAFF
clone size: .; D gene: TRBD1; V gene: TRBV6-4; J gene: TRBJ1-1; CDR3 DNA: TGTGCCAGCAGTGACTTGACAGGGATAAACACTGAAGCTTTCTTT; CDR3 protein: CASSDLTGINTEAFF
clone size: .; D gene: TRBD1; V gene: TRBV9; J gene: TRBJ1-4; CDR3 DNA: TGTGCCAGCAGCCCCCAGGGGGGACTTCTTAATGAAAAACTGTTTTTT; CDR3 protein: CASSPQGGLLNEKLFF
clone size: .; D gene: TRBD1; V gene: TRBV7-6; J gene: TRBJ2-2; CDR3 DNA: TGTGCCAGCAGTCTCGGACAGGGTGGTTTGGCCGGGGAGCTGTTTTTT; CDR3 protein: CASSLGQGGLAGELFF
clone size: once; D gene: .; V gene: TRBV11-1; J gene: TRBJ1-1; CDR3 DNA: TGTGCCAGCAGCCGTAAAATGGAGACTGAAGCTTTCTTT; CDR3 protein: CASSRKMETEAFF
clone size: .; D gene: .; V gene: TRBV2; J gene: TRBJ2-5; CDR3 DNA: TGTGCCAGCAGTTTTACTAGTTTCCAGTACTTC; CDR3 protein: CASSFTSFQYF
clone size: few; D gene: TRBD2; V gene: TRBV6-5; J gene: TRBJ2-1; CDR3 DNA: TGTGCCAGCAGTTACATGGGCGGGGGCTCCTACAATGAGCAGTTCTTC; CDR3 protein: CASSYMGGGSYNEQFF
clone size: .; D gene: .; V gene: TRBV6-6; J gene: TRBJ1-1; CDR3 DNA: TGTGCCAGCAGTTATCGGAACACTGAAGCTTTCTTT; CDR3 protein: CASSYRNTEAFF
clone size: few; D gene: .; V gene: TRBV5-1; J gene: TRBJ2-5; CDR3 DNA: TGCGCCAGCAGGTCGGGGGAGGCGGAGACCCAGTACTTC; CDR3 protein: CASRSGEAETQYF
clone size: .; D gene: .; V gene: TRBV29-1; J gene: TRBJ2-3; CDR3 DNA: TGCAGCGTTGAAGGACCACTGTGGACAGAGGGCACAGATACGCAGTATTTT; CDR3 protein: CSVEGPLWTEGTDTQYF
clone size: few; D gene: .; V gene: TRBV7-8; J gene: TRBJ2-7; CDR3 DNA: TGTGTTAGCAAGGAGAAGCCGGCATACGAGCAGTACTTC; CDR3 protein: CVSKEKPAYEQYF
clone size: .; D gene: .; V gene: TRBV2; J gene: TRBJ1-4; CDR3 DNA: TGTGCCGGAGGGGTCAGGGCAACTAATGAAAAACTGTTTTTT; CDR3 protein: CAGGVRATNEKLFF
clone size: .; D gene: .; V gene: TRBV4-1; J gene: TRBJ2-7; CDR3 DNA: TGCGCCAGCAGCTTCTCAGGGACATACGAGCAGTACTTC; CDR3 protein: CASSFSGTYEQYF